This T cell receptor (beta chain) was sequenced during a study of regulatory T cells in long-lasting Graves disease. The study, taken as a whole, reports: Favoring TRBV28, TRBJ1-2 and TRBJ2-5 was a feature seen in persistent disease. Investigators studied peripheral blood only, not thyroid tissue. Persistent Graves' patients showed a TCR diversity that was lower than that of newly diagnosed ones.

Both iRepertoire HTBI primers and Arm-PCR of CDR3 regions were used to build the TCR beta libraries. TCRdb itself ran the multiplex PCR reads through MiXCR, one entry per CDR3 protein. The sample includes some 280,000 distinct CDR3 sequences, 20% to 25% of them seen just once. In regard to this clonotype: Its target is not known.

The length of the CDR3 is 13 residues. Germline CDR1 and CDR2: DFQATT and SNEGSKA (reference sequence). The V gene end was trimmed by 3 bases and the J gene end by 9 bases; junction bases not matched to a gene: 5. Stated time point: persistent/refractory GD, antithyroid drugs over 5 years with positive TRAb. RNA extracted from PBMCs served as the sequencing template. Recruitment took place at an endocrinology department in Xi'an, China. The material was peripheral blood mononuclear cells (PBMCs), obtained when the disease was refractory, from a patient treated with antithyroid drugs. The J gene is TRBJ2-1, the V gene TRBV20-1; 10 nucleotides match TRBD1. The receptor's source is a female donor with Graves disease. CDR3 in DNA: TGCAGTGCTAGCCTAGGACAGGGGGTTGAGCAGTTCTTC. Translating gives CSASLGQGVEQFF.